These 16 T cell receptor beta chains were all obtained from the same sample, sequenced in a study of T cell responses to AZD1222 COVID-19 vaccine. TCRdb's copy holds only in-frame clones and misses some; the assay was immunoSEQ multiplex PCR. The sample holds tens of thousands of clones; about nine tenths are singletons and the top ten take 2.2%. The material sequenced was peripheral blood, taken on day 0 of AZD1222 vaccination. Receptors originate from an adult in good health.

The genes are TRBV4-2 and TRBJ1-5; no reliable D call. V was cut by 0 bases and J by 9 bases, with 21 bases left in between. Germline loops: CDR1 LGHNA, CDR2 YNFKEQ. This CDR3 is 17 amino acids long. For the CDR3, the DNA is TGTGCCAGCAGCCAAGATCAAATACCCCGGCCAGAGGGGCCCCAGCATTTT. Its translation is CASSQDQIPRPEGPQHF.

This chain uses TRBV20-1 with TRBJ1-4, with D uncertain. CDR1 and CDR2 (germline): DFQATT, SNEGSKA (reference sequence). The V and J ends lost 1 base and 9 bases respectively, with 6 bases between them. This CDR3 spans 11 amino acids. The CDR3: CSARASKKLFF. CDR3 nucleotide sequence: TGCAGTGCTAGAGCCTCCAAAAAACTGTTTTTT.

V is TRBV2 and J is TRBJ2-1; 7 nucleotides agree with TRBD1. V lost 8 bases, J lost 5 bases, and 6 bases stayed unmatched. CDR3 length equals 13 residues. Germline V gene sequence: CDR1 SNHLY, CDR2 FYNNEI. CDR3 bases: TGTGCCAGCCGAAGGGACAGAAACAATGAGCAGTTCTTC. This sequence encodes CASRRDRNNEQFF.

The V call is TRBV19, the J call TRBJ1-6; 8 bases agree with TRBD1. The V gene end was trimmed by 2 bases and the J gene end by 9 bases; junction bases not matched to a gene: 3. Germline values: CDR1 LNHDA, CDR2 SQIVND (reference sequence). The CDR3 consists of 14 residues. The DNA for the CDR3 is TGTGCCAGTAGTATATCAGGGGGCGGTTCACCCCTCCACTTT. Amino acids: CASSISGGGSPLHF.

This chain connects TRBV30 to TRBJ2-3, with unresolved D. The germline gives CDR1 GTSNPN, CDR2 SVGIG (reference sequence). This CDR3 is 13 amino acids long. V lost 4 bases to trimming and J lost 2 bases, with 10 bases between them. CDR3 in amino acids: CAWKGRDTDTQYF. The CDR3 bases are TGTGCCTGGAAAGGCAGAGACACAGATACGCAGTATTTT.

The gene calls are TRBV20-1 and TRBJ1-1, with a weak D call TRBD1 (5 bases). Germline CDR1 reads DFQATT; CDR2 reads SNEGSKA (reference sequence). V lost 3 bases to trimming and J lost 3 bases, with 8 bases between them. This CDR3 spans 12 amino acids. CDR3 region: CSASGGDTEAFF. The CDR3 DNA reads as TGCAGTGCTAGTGGGGGGGACACTGAAGCTTTCTTT.

This chain links TRBV5-6 with TRBJ2-1, with TRBD2 identical over 10 bases. The germline gives CDR1 SGHDT, CDR2 YYEEEE. The CDR3 runs 12 residues. Unmatched junction bases numbered 1, after V lost 3 bases and J lost 10 bases. CDR3 DNA sequence: TGTGCCAGCAGCTGGACTAGCGGAGAGCAGTTCTTC. This sequence encodes CASSWTSGEQFF.

This clone was picked up one time. The V gene is TRBV19, the J gene TRBJ1-1, with a weak D call TRBD1 (6 bases). The CDR3 length is 13 residues. Germline CDR1 LNHDA, CDR2 SQIVND (reference sequence). The ends were cut back, 4 bases at V and 4 bases at J, with 10 bases in the middle. The CDR3 region has the DNA TGTGCCAGTAGTAGAAGGGGGACCACTGAAGCTTTCTTT. Residues: CASSRRGTTEAFF.

The chain couples TRBV9 to TRBJ2-2; TRBD1 matches 7 bases. This CDR3 has 14 residues. Trimming cost V 3 bases and J 1 base; bases outside gene matches: 0. Germline CDR1 SGDLS, CDR2 YYNGEE. DNA of the CDR3: TGTGCCAGCAGCGGACAGGGGAACACCGGGGAGCTGTTTTTT. It encodes CASSGQGNTGELFF.

The chain employs TRBV20-1 and TRBJ2-2, with D unclear. V was clipped by 3 bases and J by 3 bases, with 11 bases between them. Germline CDR1 is DFQATT and CDR2 is SNEGSKA (reference sequence). The CDR3 loop spans 14 amino acids. The CDR3 DNA reads as TGCAGTGCTAGTTTGGGTTTCGACACCGGGGAGCTGTTTTTT. It yields the protein CSASLGFDTGELFF.

This chain uses TRBV18 with TRBJ1-1; D unresolved. V lost 2 bases to trimming and J lost 1 base, with 11 bases between them. The CDR3 covers 15 residues. The germline V gene encodes CDR1 KGHSH and CDR2 LQKENI. The DNA of the CDR3 is TGTGCCAGCTCACCAAGTTTTAGGTCGAACACTGAAGCTTTCTTT. It specifies CASSPSFRSNTEAFF. The full variable domain, rest sourced from reference TRBV18 and TRBJ1-1, is NAGVMQNPRHLVRRRGQEARLRCSPMKGHSHVYWYRQLPEEGLKFMVYLQKENIIDESGMPKERFSAEFPKEGPSILRIQQVVRGDSAAYFCASSPSFRSNTEAFFGQGTRLTVV.

V gene TRBV7-2 combines with J gene TRBJ2-5; D may be TRBD1 or TRBD2 (5 bases each). This CDR3 region has 15 residues. The germline V gene encodes CDR1 SGHTA and CDR2 FQGNSA. V was clipped by 5 bases and J by 2 bases, with 15 bases between them. CDR3 in DNA: TGTGCCAGCAGCCCCACCGGGACCTGGCAAGAGACCCAGTACTTC. It codes for CASSPTGTWQETQYF. Full variable domain (rest looked up from reference TRBV7-2 and TRBJ2-5): GAGVSQSPSNKVTEKGKDVELRCDPISGHTALYWYRQSLGQGLEFLIYFQGNSAPDKSGLPSDRFSAERTGGSVSTLTIQRTQQEDSAVYLCASSPTGTWQETQYFGPGTRLLVL.

V is TRBV27 and J is TRBJ1-6, with D unresolved. Germline V gene sequence: CDR1 MNHEY, CDR2 SMNVEV (reference sequence). V lost 5 bases, J lost 3 bases, and 17 bases lay in between. The CDR3 extends over 17 amino acids. For the CDR3, the DNA is TGTGCCAGCAGTGCGCGCGCGGTAACGGTCTATAATTCACCCCTCCACTTT. Translation gives CASSARAVTVYNSPLHF.

V usage is TRBV5-1 and J usage is TRBJ1-2; TRBD1 aligns across 7 bases. The V gene's germline CDR1 is SGHRS and CDR2 YFSETQ. Losses at the gene ends were 0 bases for V and 7 bases for J; bases not matched to a gene: 3. This CDR3 is 13 amino acids long. The CDR3 nucleotides read TGCGCCAGCAGCTTGGAGGGGGCCCGTGGCTACACCTTC. Translated: CASSLEGARGYTF.

The chain links TRBV19 to TRBJ1-4; a weak D match, TRBD1 (5 bases). Germline-derived CDR1 and CDR2 are LNHDA and SQIVND (reference sequence). V lost 10 bases, J lost 3 bases, and 15 bases lay in between. The CDR3 covers 14 residues. Here the CDR3 reads CATRVRGANEKLFF. DNA of the CDR3: TGTGCCACCAGGGTACGGGGCGCTAATGAAAAACTGTTTTTT.

The CDR3 protein is CASRVLVTGELFF. The CDR3 DNA reads as TGTGCCAGCAGGGTACTAGTAACCGGGGAGCTGTTTTTT. The chain is built from TRBV6-5 and TRBJ2-2, with D possibly matching TRBD2 (5 bases). This CDR3 spans 13 amino acids. Germline assignment: CDR1 MNHEY and CDR2 SVGAGI. The ends were cut back, 6 bases at V and 5 bases at J, with 10 bases in the middle.